This entry lists 26 T cell receptor beta chains sequenced from one sample in a study of patients and donors after allogeneic stem cell transplantation. TCRdb re-derived calls from the RT-PCR reads in MiXCR, one entry per CDR3 protein. The table has hundreds of thousands of distinct CDR3 sequences, 16% seen once; the top ten hold 6.5% to 7.5%. Sequencing was done on a sample of blood, either unsorted or a sorted T cell fraction (not recorded which). These receptors were collected from a human donor who was either an allogeneic HSCT recipient or a stem cell or donor lymphocyte infusion donor (not recorded which). It is not recorded whose cells these are; they may come from a transplant donor.

V gene TRBV7-3 combines with J gene TRBJ2-3; 7 nucleotides line up with TRBD2. V was pared by 4 bases and J by 2 bases, with 3 bases of the junction left unmatched. The CDR3 totals 14 residues. Germline CDR1 reads SGHTA; CDR2 reads FQGTGA. CDR3 DNA sequence: TGTGCCAGCAGCTACCGGGGGGTCACAGATACGCAGTATTTT. Translated, it gives CASSYRGVTDTQYF.

The chain is built from TRBV13 and TRBJ2-2; D could derive from TRBD1 or TRBD2 (5 bases each). Germline lookup yields CDR1 PRHDT and CDR2 FYEKMQ (reference sequence). This CDR3 comprises 15 residues. With 5 bases removed from V and 6 bases from J, the gap between germline ends came to 16 bases. This CDR3 reads CASSRDAGRSGELFF. CDR3 coding DNA: TGTGCCAGCAGCAGAGACGCAGGGAGATCCGGGGAGCTGTTTTTT.

This clonotype was counted between two and nine times. The J gene is TRBJ2-3, the V gene TRBV29-1; 11 nucleotides agree with TRBD2. CDR3 size: 15 residues. Losses at the gene ends were 7 bases for V and 5 bases for J; bases not matched to a gene: 11. Germline V gives CDR1 SQVTM, CDR2 ANQGSEA. In DNA, the CDR3 is TGCAGCGCTGAGGGGCTAGCGGGAGGAGGAGATACGCAGTATTTT. Amino acid sequence: CSAEGLAGGGDTQYF.

The table lists this clonotype with a few counts. The rearrangement links TRBV6-5 to TRBJ1-1; D perhaps matches TRBD1 (5 bases). There are 16 residues in the CDR3. Trimming stripped 4 bases from V and 1 base from J, with 16 bases between. Germline-derived CDR1 and CDR2 are MNHEY and SVGAGI. The CDR3 nucleotides are TGTGCCAGCAGTTCCTTTTCGGGACGACCGAACACTGAAGCTTTCTTT. This encodes CASSSFSGRPNTEAFF.

This clonotype was seen only a few times. The chain carries TRBV6-1 and TRBJ2-7; 7 nucleotides line up with TRBD1. Germline trimming cut 6 bases from V and 5 bases from J; bases unmatched to any gene: 7. Germline V gene lookup returns CDR1 MNHNS and CDR2 SASEGT. The CDR3 loop spans 13 amino acids. CDR3 sequence: CASSFLGQNEQYF. DNA of the CDR3: TGTGCCAGCAGCTTCCTGGGACAGAACGAGCAGTACTTC.

This clonotype was observed a handful of times. The gene calls are TRBV20-1 and TRBJ2-7; 9 nucleotides agree with TRBD1. Germline values: CDR1 DFQATT, CDR2 SNEGSKA (reference sequence). With 6 bases clipped from V and 5 bases from J, the junction kept 8 bases outside the gene matches. The CDR3 length is 13 residues. This CDR3 is CSARGTGSHEQYF. CDR3 sequence (DNA): TGCAGTGCGAGGGGGACAGGGTCCCACGAGCAGTACTTC.

This chain connects TRBV4-1 to TRBJ1-1; 7 positions agree with TRBD1. Germline CDR1 reads MGHRA; CDR2 reads YSYEKL. The CDR3 loop spans 15 amino acids. V lost 0 bases, J lost 1 base, and 2 bases stayed unmatched. CDR3 region: CASSQDGTANTEAFF. The CDR3 coding sequence is TGCGCCAGCAGCCAAGATGGGACAGCGAACACTGAAGCTTTCTTT.

The chain carries TRBV30 and TRBJ2-3, with 7 bases lining up with TRBD1. Germline V gene lookup returns CDR1 GTSNPN and CDR2 SVGIG (reference sequence). The V and J ends lost 7 bases and 1 base, in that order; junction bases with no gene match: 14. The CDR3 loop spans 16 amino acids. Here the CDR3 reads CASPARGPNGTDTQYF. The CDR3 bases are TGTGCCTCACCGGCTAGGGGGCCAAATGGCACAGATACGCAGTATTTT.

This clonotype was seen many times. J is TRBJ2-1 and V is TRBV5-1; weak D call: TRBD2 (6 bases). The germline gives CDR1 SGHRS, CDR2 YFSETQ. V lost 4 bases, J lost 1 base, and 15 bases lay in between. The CDR3 extends over 16 amino acids. The CDR3 loop is CASSPPAGPSYNEQFF. The CDR3 nucleotides read TGCGCCAGCAGCCCTCCCGCGGGGCCTTCCTACAATGAGCAGTTCTTC.

This chain uses TRBV7-2 with TRBJ2-3; D gene unclear. This CDR3 has 16 residues. V was cut by 3 bases and J by 0 bases, with 13 bases left in between. Looked up from germline, CDR1 is SGHTA and CDR2 is FQGNSA. The CDR3, as DNA: TGTGCCAGCAGCTTTATGTCGTTCGGGAGCACAGATACGCAGTATTTT. It is translated as CASSFMSFGSTDTQYF.

This clonotype appeared a few times. The gene calls are TRBV24-1 and TRBJ2-1; TRBD1 aligns across 10 bases. V shed 4 bases, J shed 12 bases, and the junction held 2 bases outside the gene matches. Germline V gene data show CDR1 as KGHDR and CDR2 as SFDVKD. This CDR3 region has 12 residues. The CDR3 coding sequence is TGTGCCACCAGTGACCGGGACAGGGGGCAGTTCTTC. It encodes CATSDRDRGQFF.

This clonotype was found a few times. This chain joins TRBV6-5 and TRBJ1-2; TRBD1 might be the D (5 bases). This CDR3 comprises 13 residues. V lost 2 bases and J 8 bases, leaving 12 bases between the germline ends. The germline V gene has CDR1 MNHEY and CDR2 SVGAGI. CDR3 sequence: CASSYLAQGGYTF. CDR3 in DNA: TGTGCCAGCAGTTACCTTGCCCAGGGCGGCTACACCTTC.

V usage is TRBV29-1 and J usage is TRBJ1-1; D remains unclear. Between the trimmed V and J ends, which lost 0 bases and 0 bases, there was a span of 5 bases. CDR3 length equals 13 residues. The germline CDR1 and CDR2 sequences are SQVTM and ANQGSEA. DNA for the CDR3: TGCAGCGTTGAAGATAACATGAACACTGAAGCTTTCTTT. Translated: CSVEDNMNTEAFF.

In its sample, this clonotype was seen many times. This rearrangement joins TRBV7-2 to TRBJ2-7; D is undetermined. The CDR3 contains 14 residues. Trimming shortened V by 3 bases and J by 1 base, and 10 bases separated the two germline ends. The germline CDR1 and CDR2 sequences are SGHTA and FQGNSA. CDR3 residues: CASSLTEGSYEQYF. Here the CDR3 DNA reads TGTGCCAGCAGCTTGACTGAAGGGTCCTACGAGCAGTACTTC.

The chain links TRBV7-3 to TRBJ2-3, with 7 bases fitting TRBD2. Germline V gives CDR1 SGHTA, CDR2 FQGTGA. J lost 0 bases, V lost 0 bases, and 21 bases had no gene match. The CDR3 length is 22 residues. The CDR3 DNA is TGTGCCAGCAGCTTAACGGGGAGGGACCTAGCGGACGAATTTTCTAGCACAGATACGCAGTATTTT. This sequence encodes CASSLTGRDLADEFSSTDTQYF.

The genes are TRBV20-1 and TRBJ2-7; D perhaps matches TRBD2 (6 bases). Trimming cost V 2 bases and J 6 bases, with 17 bases left between them. The CDR3 sequence is 14 residues long. Germline lookup yields CDR1 DFQATT and CDR2 SNEGSKA (reference sequence). As DNA, the CDR3 is TGCAGTGCTAGACTTTGGCGGGGACCGGGCGAGCAGTACTTC. It encodes CSARLWRGPGEQYF.

In this sample, this clonotype turned up once. The chain links TRBV24-1 to TRBJ1-1; D uncertain. The V gene's germline CDR1 is KGHDR and CDR2 SFDVKD. The CDR3 consists of 11 residues. Trimming left V 4 bases short and J 6 bases short, with 5 bases between. The CDR3 DNA follows: TGTGCCACCAGTGACGGTTCTGAAGCTTTCTTT. As protein: CATSDGSEAFF.

Only a few counts were recorded for this clonotype. The chain links TRBV25-1 to TRBJ2-7, with 13 bases matching TRBD2. The junction had 4 bases not matched to a gene; V was cut back by 4 bases and J by 4 bases. The CDR3 is made up of 15 amino acids. Germline-derived CDR1 and CDR2 are MGHDK and SYGVNS. The CDR3 DNA reads TGTGCCAGCAGTGCCGGACTAGCGGGAGCTTACGAGCAGTACTTC. Translated, it gives CASSAGLAGAYEQYF.

V is TRBV3-1 and J is TRBJ2-2; 10 bases align to TRBD2. V trimming: 1 base; J trimming: 8 bases; junction bases outside the gene matches: 4. This CDR3 comprises 15 residues. CDR1 is LGHDT and CDR2 is YNNKEL in the germline V gene (reference sequence). This CDR3 reads CASSQGAGGPGELFF. In DNA, the CDR3 is TGTGCCAGCAGCCAAGGAGCGGGAGGGCCTGGGGAGCTGTTTTTT.

V gene TRBV2 combines with J gene TRBJ2-2; D tentatively fits TRBD1 or TRBD2 (5 bases each). This CDR3 is built from 15 residues. The V gene's germline CDR1 is SNHLY and CDR2 FYNNEI. Trimming took off 7 bases at V and 10 bases at J, with 22 bases between the two ends. CDR3 sequence reads: CASNGASALGVELFF. CDR3 coding DNA: TGTGCCAGCAACGGGGCTAGTGCCCTGGGCGTGGAGCTGTTTTTT. The complete variable domain, with remaining parts taken from reference TRBV2 and TRBJ2-2, reads EPEVTQTPSHQVTQMGQEVILRCVPISNHLYFYWYRQILGQKVEFLVSFYNNEISEKSEIFDDQFSVERPDGSNFTLKIRSTKLEDSAMYFCASNGASALGVELFFGEGSRLTVL.

The CDR3 loop is CSVMGLAGGGDTQYF. The CDR3 DNA follows: TGCAGCGTTATGGGACTAGCGGGAGGAGGAGATACGCAGTATTTT. The V call is TRBV29-1, the J call TRBJ2-3, with 15 bases identical to TRBD2. The germline V gene encodes CDR1 SQVTM and CDR2 ANQGSEA. The J segment lost 5 bases and the V segment lost 5 bases, leaving 5 bases of the junction unmatched. The CDR3 spans 15 residues.

This clonotype turned up a few times. The CDR3 sequence is CASSLGGARIRAQYF. The CDR3 DNA is TGTGCCAGCAGTTTGGGGGGGGCGCGGATTCGTGCGCAGTATTTT. V and J are TRBV12-3 or TRBV12-4 and TRBJ2-3; weak D call: TRBD2 (7 bases). This CDR3 is built from 15 residues. Trimming took off 3 bases at V and 10 bases at J, with 20 bases between the two ends.

The V and J genes are TRBV13 and TRBJ1-3, with 7 positions matching TRBD1. The junction had 7 bases not matched to a gene; V was cut back by 8 bases and J by 0 bases. The germline CDR1 and CDR2 sequences are PRHDT and FYEKMQ (reference sequence). The CDR3 length is 15 residues. Here the CDR3 DNA reads TGTGCCAGCCGCCGACAGGGCCTCTCTGGAAACACCATATATTTT. Amino acids: CASRRQGLSGNTIYF.

In its sample, this clonotype was seen many times. The chain uses TRBV6-2 or TRBV6-3 and TRBJ1-4; a possible D gene is TRBD1 (6 bases). Trimming cost V 6 bases and J 11 bases, with 19 bases left between them. Per the germline V gene, CDR1 is MNHEY and CDR2 is SVGEGT. This CDR3 region has 14 residues. Here the CDR3 reads CASSSTTGRGKLFF. The CDR3 nucleotides are TGTGCCAGCAGCTCGACGACCGGGAGGGGGAAACTGTTTTTT.

V usage is TRBV2 and J usage is TRBJ1-1; D is uncertain. V was cut by 8 bases and J by 1 base, with 11 bases left in between. Germline values: CDR1 SNHLY, CDR2 FYNNEI. The CDR3 spans 13 residues. CDR3 sequence (DNA): TGTGCCAGCTTCCTAACCCCGAACACTGAAGCTTTCTTT. Translated, it gives CASFLTPNTEAFF.

This clonotype showed up just a few times. The chain couples TRBV7-6 to TRBJ2-2, with D unresolved. Germline CDR1 and CDR2: SGHVS and FNYEAQ. The length of the CDR3 is 15 residues. V was pared by 2 bases and J by 4 bases, with 11 bases between. CDR3 region: CASSLISRGTGELFF. CDR3 sequence (DNA): TGTGCCAGCAGCTTAATCAGCCGTGGCACCGGGGAGCTGTTTTTT.